Here is one T cell receptor (beta chain) with its context. Its cognate antigen has yet to be identified. A much bigger clone sits one base away, suggesting this may be a read error. Libraries of naive CD8 T cells were built from anywhere between about 17,000 and 1,000,000 sorted cells, with 10%, 30% or 50% of the purified RNA used. Naive CD8 T cells were FACS-sorted as CD8+CD4-CCR7+CD45RA+ on a BD FACSAria II into RLT Plus buffer. Ten to eleven TCR copies' worth of Jurkat RNA were spiked into roughly 20,000-1,000,000 naive CD8 T cell samples to test detection sensitivity. Enrichment of CD8 T cells was done with RosetteSep CD8+ T Cell Enrichment Cocktail plus Ficoll-Paque, and ACK red cell lysis came afterward. V and J are trimmed by 2 bases and 5 bases, and the gene matches miss 13 bases of the junction. The CDR3, cysteine through phenylalanine, is 17 amino acids long. Solely the CDR3 DNA is kept, with 51 bases framed from the first base. The germline V gene yields SGHTA for CDR1 and FQGNSA for CDR2.

The data originate from a study of molecular identifiers for immune sequencing clone quantification listed by TCRdb under 2018. Regarding the study in general: For a replicate experiment, the RNA from either approximately 20,000 or 100,000 naive CD8 T cells was divided into five aliquots, and four of those aliquots went on to sequencing. This methods study benchmarked molecular-identifier clustering-based TCR repertoire sequencing (MIDCIRS) and TCR RNA copy counting, using CD8 T cells to do so. General conclusions and limits of the study: Naive libraries contained spiked-in Jurkat TCR RNA (approximately nine copies' worth), which is not part of the donor repertoire. Modeling estimated 2.5 to 3.5 recovered TCR RNA copies per cell, compared with about 9.3 by digital PCR, which implies approximately 30% capture efficiency. Identical TCR molecules sharing a barcode could cause highly expanded clone sizes to be underestimated. In CMV-specific effector cells, clones with more than 20 RNA copies contained over 99% of molecules, whereas in naive cells such clones contained under 1% of molecules. Without barcode sub-clustering, chimeric consensus sequences inflated TCR diversity; chimeras reached as high as 47%. Even against a background of about a million naive CD8 T cells, spiked-in Jurkat TCR RNA amounting to a single cell's worth was reported to be detectable.

Libraries were constructed by PCR. Sequencing took place on a NextSeq 500. Bulk TCR libraries were prepared as previously described, using TCR primers listed in Table S5. Total RNA was purified with the Qiagen AllPrep DNA/RNA kit. Reads from multiple sequencing runs of the same library were pooled before analysis. On the authors' methods: Reads were retained only if an exact TCR constant sequence was present, and the retained reads were trimmed to 150 nt and grouped according to their 12-nt molecular barcodes. Reads within each barcode group were sub-clustered using a 15% Levenshtein threshold, and quality-weighted consensus sequences were constructed for each RNA molecule. Non-functional sequences were filtered out, along with any lower-count sequence sitting one edit away from another sequence. Based on fitting two negative binomial distributions, any barcode sub-cluster with under 20% of the maximum read count was discarded. TCRdb's own reprocessing of the public reads used fastp at Q25 and MiXCR and kept productive beta chains. Rows matching on CDR3 protein sequence are summarized as one entry with the most common DNA and genes. These V and J calls originate from TCRdb's pipeline instead of the authors' own analysis. The sample table shows approximately 97,000 distinct CDR3 sequences, and under 40% are seen once. The leading ten clones occupy approximately 10% of the sample.

This TCR was sampled from a human donor in good health. Some libraries in this study had Jurkat cell RNA spiked in. The material sequenced was naive CD8+ T cells from blood, with Jurkat cell RNA spiked in. The cell subset or site label of this sample denotes: FACS-sorted CD8+CD4-CCR7+CD45RA+ naive T cells. This receptor chain uses TRBV7-2 and TRBJ2-7; the central 9 bases match TRBD2. This receptor carries the CDR3 CASSLIRLSGSPDEQYF. The DNA reads as follows: TGTGCCAGCAGCTTAATCCGCCTTAGCGGGAGCCCGGACGAGCAGTACTTC.